The 5 T cell receptor beta chains below were found in one sample sequenced in a study of cytomegalovirus exposure and HLA in healthy donors. PCR primers comprised 60 Vbeta and 13 Jbeta primers. Clones were read by immunoSEQ multiplex PCR, and TCRdb kept only the in-frame ones, dropping some. In total, the table holds about 200,000 clones. Sequencing was performed on PBMCs. Receptors were obtained from a girl aged 2 to 10 in good health and CMV-seropositive.

The J gene is TRBJ2-2, the V gene TRBV27; 14 nucleotides match TRBD2. J gave up 6 bases and V 4 bases, and 7 bases lay outside the gene matches. The germline gives CDR1 MNHEY, CDR2 SMNVEV (reference sequence). This CDR3 has 17 amino acids. The CDR3 loop is CASSSQPGLAGAGELFF. In nucleotides, the CDR3 is TGTGCCAGCAGTTCCCAGCCGGGACTAGCGGGAGCCGGGGAGCTGTTTTTT.

The rearrangement uses TRBV10-2 and TRBJ2-3; tentatively, D is TRBD2 (5 bases). Germline V gene lookup returns CDR1 WSHSY and CDR2 SAAADI. With 6 bases removed from V and 0 bases from J, the gap between germline ends came to 13 bases. The CDR3 is 15 amino acids. Here the CDR3 reads CASSWTGGSTDTQYF. The CDR3 bases are TGCGCCAGCAGCTGGACGGGCGGGAGCACAGATACGCAGTATTTT.

V and J are TRBV4-1 and TRBJ2-7; 9 bases are shared with TRBD1. Germline V gene data show CDR1 as MGHRA and CDR2 as YSYEKL. The V gene end was trimmed by 1 base and the J gene end by 4 bases; junction bases not matched to a gene: 5. This CDR3 contains 15 residues. Here the CDR3 reads CASSQAGTGRYEQYF. CDR3 coding DNA: TGCGCCAGCAGCCAAGCCGGGACAGGGCGTTACGAGCAGTACTTC.

The chain recombines TRBV29-1 with TRBJ1-1; D is perhaps TRBD1 (5 bases). Germline V gene lookup returns CDR1 SQVTM and CDR2 ANQGSEA. The length of the CDR3 is 12 residues. V was trimmed by 6 bases and J by 6 bases, leaving 14 bases between them. Here the CDR3 DNA reads TGCAGCGTCCGCAGGGTGAATTCTGAAGCTTTCTTT. Residues: CSVRRVNSEAFF.

The chain uses TRBV2 and TRBJ2-7, with TRBD2 as a possible D gene (6 bases). The CDR3 spans 15 residues. Trimming took 0 bases from V and 4 from J, leaving 13 bases between them. Per the germline V gene, CDR1 is SNHLY and CDR2 is FYNNEI. The CDR3, as DNA: TGTGCCAGCAGTGAAGCGCAAGGGGAGGCGTACGAGCAGTACTTC. Translating gives CASSEAQGEAYEQYF.